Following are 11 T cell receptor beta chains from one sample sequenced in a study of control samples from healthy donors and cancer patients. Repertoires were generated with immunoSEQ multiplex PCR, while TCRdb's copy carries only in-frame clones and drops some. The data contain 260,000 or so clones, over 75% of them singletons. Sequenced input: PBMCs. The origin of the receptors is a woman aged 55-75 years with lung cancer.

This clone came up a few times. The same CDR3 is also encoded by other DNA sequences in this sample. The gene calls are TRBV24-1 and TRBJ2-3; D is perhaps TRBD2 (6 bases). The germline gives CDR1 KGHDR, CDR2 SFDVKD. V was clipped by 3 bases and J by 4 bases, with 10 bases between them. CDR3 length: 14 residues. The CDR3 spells CATSDVGGADTQYF. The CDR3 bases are TGTGCCACCAGTGATGTCGGGGGAGCAGATACGCAGTATTTT.

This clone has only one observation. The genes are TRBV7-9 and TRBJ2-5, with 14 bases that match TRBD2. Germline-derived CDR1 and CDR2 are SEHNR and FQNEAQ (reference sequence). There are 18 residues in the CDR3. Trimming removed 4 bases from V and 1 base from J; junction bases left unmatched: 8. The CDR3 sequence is CASSSPGTSGSSQETQYF. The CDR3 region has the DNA TGTGCCAGCAGCTCACCCGGGACTAGCGGGAGTTCCCAAGAGACCCAGTACTTC.

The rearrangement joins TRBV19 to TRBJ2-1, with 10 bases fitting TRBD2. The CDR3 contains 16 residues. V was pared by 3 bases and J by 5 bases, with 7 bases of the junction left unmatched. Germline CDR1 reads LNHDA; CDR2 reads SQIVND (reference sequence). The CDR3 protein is CASSIGAGGPNNEQFF. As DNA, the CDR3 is TGTGCCAGTAGTATTGGAGCGGGAGGGCCGAACAATGAGCAGTTCTTC.

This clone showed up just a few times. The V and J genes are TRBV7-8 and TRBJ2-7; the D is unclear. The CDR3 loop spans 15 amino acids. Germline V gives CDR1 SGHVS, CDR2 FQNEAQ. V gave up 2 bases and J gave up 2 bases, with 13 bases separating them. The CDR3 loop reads CASSLNWGGAYEQYF. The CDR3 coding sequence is TGTGCCAGCAGCTTAAATTGGGGTGGGGCCTACGAGCAGTACTTC.

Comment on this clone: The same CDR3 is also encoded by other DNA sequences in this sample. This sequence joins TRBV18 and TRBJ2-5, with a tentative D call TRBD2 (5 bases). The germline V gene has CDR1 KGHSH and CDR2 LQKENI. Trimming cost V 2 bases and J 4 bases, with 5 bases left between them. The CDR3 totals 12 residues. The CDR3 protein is CASSPGRETQYF. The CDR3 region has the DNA TGTGCCAGCTCACCAGGGAGAGAGACCCAGTACTTC.

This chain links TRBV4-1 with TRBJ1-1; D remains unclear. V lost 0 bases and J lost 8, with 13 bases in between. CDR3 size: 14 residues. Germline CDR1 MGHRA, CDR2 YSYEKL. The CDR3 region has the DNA TGCGCCAGCAGCCAAGATAAGGGCCAACCGGAAGCTTTCTTT. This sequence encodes CASSQDKGQPEAFF.

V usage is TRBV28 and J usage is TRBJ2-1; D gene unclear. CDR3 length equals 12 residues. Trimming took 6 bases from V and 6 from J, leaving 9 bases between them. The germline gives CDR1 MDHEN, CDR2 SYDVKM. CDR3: CASSRNLNEQFF. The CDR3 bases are TGTGCCAGCAGCCGGAATCTCAATGAGCAGTTCTTC.

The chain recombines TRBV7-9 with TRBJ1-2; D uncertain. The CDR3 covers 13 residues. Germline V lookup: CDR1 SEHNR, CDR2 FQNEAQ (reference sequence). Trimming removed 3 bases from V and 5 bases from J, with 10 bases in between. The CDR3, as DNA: TGTGCCAGCAGCTTCCCTAGGGCATATGGCTACACCTTC. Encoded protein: CASSFPRAYGYTF.

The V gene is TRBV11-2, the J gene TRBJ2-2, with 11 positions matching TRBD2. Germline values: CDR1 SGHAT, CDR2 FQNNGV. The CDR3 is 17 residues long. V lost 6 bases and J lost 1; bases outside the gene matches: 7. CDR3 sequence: CASSLSGGALNTGELFF. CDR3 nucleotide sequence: TGTGCCAGCAGTCTTAGCGGGGGGGCGTTGAACACCGGGGAGCTGTTTTTT.

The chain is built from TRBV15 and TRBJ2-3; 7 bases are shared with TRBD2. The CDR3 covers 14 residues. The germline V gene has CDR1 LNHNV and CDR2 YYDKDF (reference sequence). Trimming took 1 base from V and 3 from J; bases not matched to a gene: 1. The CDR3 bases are TGTGCCACCAGCAGAGCAGCGGGGACAGATACGCAGTATTTT. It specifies CATSRAAGTDTQYF.

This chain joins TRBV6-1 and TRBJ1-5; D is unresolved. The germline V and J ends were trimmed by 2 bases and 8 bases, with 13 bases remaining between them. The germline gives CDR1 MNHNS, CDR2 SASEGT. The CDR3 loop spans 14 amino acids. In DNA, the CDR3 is TGTGCCAGCAGTGAATATCATGGCCCGGAGCCCCAGCATTTT. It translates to CASSEYHGPEPQHF.